Below are 26 T cell receptor beta chains sequenced from a single sample in a study of human T cells and chemical hapten exposure (dated by TCRdb to the early 2020s). Sample time point, as interpreted from the label and publication: patch test 1, 2 weeks after DPC sensitization. The treatment or condition label for this specimen denotes: therapeutic diphenylcyclopropenone sensitization with weekly scalp DPC. Library construction relied on RACE. The sequencer listed for this sample is NextSeq 500. Using fastp trimming at Q25 and MiXCR clonotype assembly, TCRdb reanalyzed the public sequencing data and kept in-frame beta chains. When rows share a CDR3 protein, they turn into one entry using the most common DNA and genes. Counted in this sample were under 130,000 distinct CDR3 sequences; approximately 9.9% of them appeared once. Of the sample, approximately 3.5% falls within the top ten clones. This sample comprised whole blood, obtained in connection with sensitization to the hapten diphenylcyclopropenone (DPC). The origin of the receptors is a woman aged 40 to 55 with alopecia areata. Some clones in this sample may be carry-over from other donors' samples.

This clonotype occurred many times. The V and J genes are TRBV14 and TRBJ2-7; D gene ambiguous. Germline CDR1 is SGHDN and CDR2 is FVKESK. V was pared by 0 bases and J by 6 bases, with 9 bases between. This CDR3 is built from 13 residues. This chain's CDR3 is CASSQEPGFEQYF. The CDR3 DNA reads TGTGCCAGCAGCCAAGAACCCGGGTTCGAGCAGTACTTC.

This clonotype was counted at least ten times. The J gene is TRBJ2-3, the V gene TRBV14; D ambiguous. This CDR3 is 14 amino acids long. Germline CDR1 is SGHDN and CDR2 is FVKESK. Trimming pared 4 bases from V and 1 base from J, leaving 9 bases between. Written as DNA, the CDR3 is TGTGCCAGCAGCCCGTCCAGCCGCACAGATACGCAGTATTTT. Translating gives CASSPSSRTDTQYF.

The V gene is TRBV6-5, the J gene TRBJ2-7; 11 nucleotides align to TRBD2. There are 16 residues in the CDR3. Looked up from germline, CDR1 is MNHEY and CDR2 is SVGAGI. With V trimmed by 0 bases and J by 0 bases, 1 base remained unmatched. CDR3 coding DNA: TGTGCCAGCAGTTACTCGGGACTAGCGGTCTCCTACGAGCAGTACTTC. As protein: CASSYSGLAVSYEQYF.

The rearrangement joins TRBV25-1 to TRBJ2-1, with 7 bases lining up with TRBD2. Germline CDR1 and CDR2: MGHDK and SYGVNS. CDR3 length equals 15 residues. J lost 9 bases, V lost 5 bases, and 13 bases had no gene match. In DNA, the CDR3 is TGTGCCAGCAGTAGCGGGACCCAAACCTTCGGTGAGCAGTTCTTC. Translating gives CASSSGTQTFGEQFF.

This clonotype was observed a few times. The V call is TRBV12-3 or TRBV12-4, the J call TRBJ1-4; D remains ambiguous. V gave up 6 bases and J gave up 0 bases, with 8 bases separating them. The CDR3 extends over 14 amino acids. The CDR3 here is CASSEYATNEKLFF. CDR3 bases: TGTGCCAGCAGCGAATATGCAACTAATGAAAAACTGTTTTTT.

This clonotype has more than one count but fewer than ten. The chain carries TRBV7-2 and TRBJ2-5; possibly TRBD1 or TRBD2 for D (5 bases each). The germline V gene encodes CDR1 SGHTA and CDR2 FQGNSA. The CDR3 runs to 14 residues. V was clipped by 5 bases and J by 4 bases, with 14 bases between them. The CDR3 region is CASSTLGVGETQYF. DNA of the CDR3: TGTGCCAGCAGCACCTTGGGGGTGGGAGAGACCCAGTACTTC.

This clonotype was seen once. A read error may be the cause here, since a much bigger clone is one base away. The rearrangement joins TRBV9 to TRBJ2-1; 12 nucleotides agree with TRBD2. V lost 4 bases to trimming and J lost 5 bases; unmatched junction nucleotides: 10. Germline V gene data show CDR1 as SGDLS and CDR2 as YYNGEE. The CDR3 is made up of 17 amino acids. The DNA for the CDR3 is TGTGCCAGCAGCATAGCCCTCCTAGCGGGGGGGGACAATGAGCAGTTCTTC. Translation gives CASSIALLAGGDNEQFF.

The chain links TRBV18 to TRBJ2-1; a weak D match, TRBD2 (5 bases). This CDR3 comprises 14 residues. Germline V gives CDR1 KGHSH, CDR2 LQKENI. V lost 3 bases, J lost 6 bases, and 12 bases lay in between. The CDR3 here is CASSPPSGPNEQFF. In DNA form, the CDR3 reads TGTGCCAGCTCACCTCCGAGCGGCCCCAATGAGCAGTTCTTC.

There are many counts of this clonotype. The chain joins TRBV12-3 or TRBV12-4 to TRBJ2-7; TRBD2 agrees at 7 bases. The length of the CDR3 is 15 residues. V lost 6 bases to trimming and J lost 6 bases; unmatched junction nucleotides: 14. CDR3: CASSPYGRESIEQYF. The CDR3 bases are TGTGCCAGCAGCCCCTATGGGCGGGAGAGCATCGAGCAGTACTTC.

This clonotype appeared a few times. This rearrangement joins TRBV20-1 to TRBJ1-1, with D unclear. Looked up from germline, CDR1 is DFQATT and CDR2 is SNEGSKA (reference sequence). Deletions cut 4 bases from V and 4 bases from J, with 10 bases between. The CDR3 runs 12 residues. CDR3: CSAKTPSTEAFF. In nucleotides, the CDR3 is TGCAGTGCTAAAACACCCAGCACTGAAGCTTTCTTT.

J is TRBJ1-1 and V is TRBV12-3 or TRBV12-4, with a possible D match to TRBD1 (5 bases). Trimming took off 1 base at V and 8 bases at J, with 8 bases between the two ends. The CDR3 totals 12 residues. The CDR3 DNA sequence: TGTGCCAGCAGTTTAGGGGGGTTCGAAGCTTTCTTT. This sequence encodes CASSLGGFEAFF.

Regarding this clonotype: This could be a read error, since a much larger clone is one nucleotide away. The V and J genes are TRBV7-9 and TRBJ1-6, with 7 bases matching TRBD1. J was trimmed by 13 bases and V by 4 bases; bases with no gene match: 19. The germline V gene has CDR1 SEHNR and CDR2 FQNEAQ (reference sequence). The CDR3 covers 17 residues. The CDR3 loop is CASSSTGTANKIHPLHF. The CDR3 nucleotides are TGTGCCAGCAGCTCGACCGGGACAGCAAATAAAATTCACCCCCTCCACTTT.

This clonotype came up many times. The chain combines TRBV10-3 with TRBJ2-1; 14 bases align to TRBD2. Germline CDR1 reads ENHRY; CDR2 reads SYGVKD. V shed 6 bases, J shed 9 bases, and the junction held 4 bases outside the gene matches. The length of the CDR3 is 14 residues. The CDR3 loop is CAISSGTSGSEQFF. The CDR3, as DNA: TGTGCCATCAGCTCCGGGACTAGCGGGAGTGAGCAGTTCTTC.

Comment on this clonotype: At one of its ends the junction is not consistent with the germline gene, which may arise from a read error. The rearrangement links TRBV28 to TRBJ2-1, with D perhaps assigned TRBD1 or TRBD2 (5 bases each). Germline V gives CDR1 MDHEN, CDR2 SYDVKM. The CDR3 has 16 residues. DNA of the CDR3: TGTGCCATCAGTCCTCCCGAGGGGAAGGCCTACAATGAGCAGTTCTTC. Protein sequence: CAISPPEGKAYNEQFF.

This clonotype was recorded many times. The CDR3 bases are TGCGCCGGATCTGGCGGGGGGAACAATGAGCAGTTCTTC. This encodes CAGSGGGNNEQFF. This chain joins TRBV10-2 and TRBJ2-1; 8 bases are shared with TRBD2. The CDR3 spans 13 residues. Trimming removed 11 bases from V and 5 bases from J; junction bases left unmatched: 8. Germline CDR1 and CDR2: WSHSY and SAAADI.

At least ten counts were recorded for this clonotype. The CDR3 sequence is CASSIGGKGDGLKKNIQYF. In nucleotides, the CDR3 is TGTGCCAGTAGTATAGGAGGAAAGGGGGACGGTCTGAAAAAAAACATTCAGTACTTC. The rearrangement joins TRBV19 to TRBJ2-4; D is perhaps TRBD1 (6 bases). Germline V gene data show CDR1 as LNHDA and CDR2 as SQIVND (reference sequence). The CDR3 spans 19 residues. Trimming removed 1 base from V and 4 bases from J, with 23 bases in between.

This clonotype was observed a few times. The V and J genes are TRBV7-2 and TRBJ2-4; the D gene could be TRBD1 or TRBD2 (5 bases each). This CDR3 has 16 amino acids. The V gene's germline CDR1 is SGHTA and CDR2 FQGNSA. V was cut by 5 bases and J by 0 bases, with 14 bases left in between. CDR3 region: CASSPPGLGAKNIQYF. The CDR3 DNA follows: TGTGCCAGCAGCCCACCGGGGCTTGGAGCCAAAAACATTCAGTACTTC.

Remarks on this clonotype: A much larger clone is a single base away; this may be a read error. The genes are TRBV7-2 and TRBJ2-3; 7 bases agree with TRBD2. This CDR3 has 16 amino acids. CDR1 and CDR2 (germline): SGHTA, FQGNSA. V gave up 5 bases and J gave up 5 bases; unmatched junction bases: 13. The CDR3 DNA reads TGTGCCAGCAGCCCCCGGACTAGGAGGGGCATAGATACGCAGTATTTT. This codes for CASSPRTRRGIDTQYF.

This clonotype was observed at least ten times. V and J are TRBV6-1 and TRBJ1-1; 10 bases are shared with TRBD1. CDR1 is MNHNS and CDR2 is SASEGT in the germline V gene. This CDR3 is 15 amino acids long. V was clipped by 6 bases and J by 9 bases; unmatched bases: 13. CDR3 loop: CASSTLPDRGHQAFF. CDR3 nucleotide sequence: TGTGCCAGCAGCACCCTTCCCGACAGGGGGCATCAAGCTTTCTTT.

This clonotype was recorded a few times. This rearrangement joins TRBV5-1 to TRBJ1-6, with a tentative D call TRBD1 (6 bases). Germline V lookup: CDR1 SGHRS, CDR2 YFSETQ. The V gene lost 4 bases and the J gene lost 6 bases, with 11 bases spanning the gap. The CDR3 runs 14 residues. In DNA form, the CDR3 reads TGCGCCAGCAGCAATGGACAGCCTAATTCACCCCTCCACTTT. It codes for CASSNGQPNSPLHF. The full variable domain, completed using reference TRBV5-1 and TRBJ1-6, is KAGVTQTPRYLIKTRGQQVTLSCSPISGHRSVSWYQQTPGQGLQFLFEYFSETQRNKGNFPGRFSGRQFSNSRSEMNVSTLELGDSALYLCASSNGQPNSPLHFGNGTRLTVT.

The chain couples TRBV15 to TRBJ1-1; D perhaps matches TRBD1 (5 bases). Germline lookup yields CDR1 LNHNV and CDR2 YYDKDF (reference sequence). Trimming shortened V by 4 bases and J by 3 bases, and 15 bases separated the two germline ends. The CDR3 has 15 residues. CDR3 nucleotide sequence: TGTGCCACCAGCATGCCAGGGAGGGAGGACACTGAAGCTTTCTTT. The encoded protein is CATSMPGREDTEAFF.

This clonotype appeared a few times. The chain has TRBV7-2 and TRBJ1-2; no reliable D call. Germline values: CDR1 SGHTA, CDR2 FQGNSA. This CDR3 spans 14 amino acids. Trimming shortened V by 1 base and J by 2 bases, and 8 bases separated the two germline ends. The DNA for the CDR3 is TGTGCCAGCAGCTTAGACAGACAAAACTATGGCTACACCTTC. It encodes CASSLDRQNYGYTF.

This rearrangement joins TRBV5-1 to TRBJ1-1; the D is unclear. The length of the CDR3 is 13 residues. From germline, CDR1 is SGHRS and CDR2 YFSETQ. The ends were cut back, 0 bases at V and 0 bases at J, with 3 bases in the middle. CDR3 sequence (DNA): TGCGCCAGCAGCTTGGACATGAACACTGAAGCTTTCTTT. Its protein is CASSLDMNTEAFF.

In this sample, this clonotype turned up a few times. J is TRBJ1-2 and V is TRBV3-1, with TRBD1 identical over 9 bases. Germline V gene sequence: CDR1 LGHDT, CDR2 YNNKEL (reference sequence). V lost 2 bases and J lost 5; bases outside the gene matches: 9. The CDR3 is 16 residues long. The CDR3 DNA is TGTGCCAGCAGCCAAACTTTATCACAGGGGGCTTATGGCTACACCTTC. Translation gives CASSQTLSQGAYGYTF. Full variable domain (missing parts from reference TRBV3-1 and TRBJ1-2): DTAVSQTPKYLVTQMGNDKSIKCEQNLGHDTMYWYKQDSKKFLKIMFSYNNKELIINETVPNRFSPKSPDKAHLNLHINSLELGDSAVYFCASSQTLSQGAYGYTFGSGTRLTVV.

There are a few counts of this clonotype. The chain joins TRBV7-2 to TRBJ2-1, with TRBD2 matching 8 bases. V shed 5 bases and J 0 bases; nucleotides not matched to a gene: 3. The CDR3 is 15 amino acids. Germline V gene data show CDR1 as SGHTA and CDR2 as FQGNSA. CDR3 amino acids: CASSVLAGSYNEQFF. The CDR3 DNA is TGTGCCAGCAGCGTTCTAGCGGGCTCCTACAATGAGCAGTTCTTC.

This clonotype occurred a few times. J is TRBJ2-7 and V is TRBV5-6, with TRBD2 identical over 11 bases. V was clipped by 4 bases and J by 0 bases; unmatched bases: 3. This CDR3 is built from 15 residues. The V gene's germline CDR1 is SGHDT and CDR2 YYEEEE. The CDR3 reads CASSLTSGTSYEQYF. CDR3 bases: TGTGCCAGCAGCCTGACTAGCGGGACCTCCTACGAGCAGTACTTC.